The 11 T cell receptor beta chains below come from one sample, sequenced in a study of blood T cell repertoires in COVID-19. Data came from immunoSEQ multiplex PCR; TCRdb stores just in-frame clones and leaves some out. This repertoire shows a few hundred thousand clones, 88% found once; its top ten account for roughly 10%. Input material: peripheral blood. These TCRs come from a woman in her 70s with COVID-19, enrolled during active disease.

This chain links TRBV6-1 with TRBJ2-7; D remains ambiguous. This CDR3 is 13 amino acids long. The germline V gene encodes CDR1 MNHNS and CDR2 SASEGT. Trimming pared 2 bases from V and 0 bases from J, leaving 5 bases between. The CDR3 DNA reads as TGTGCCAGCAGTGAACAGGTCTCCTACGAGCAGTACTTC. Translation: CASSEQVSYEQYF.

V and J are TRBV28 and TRBJ2-4; 9 bases line up with TRBD1. The junction had 11 bases not matched to a gene; V was cut back by 6 bases and J by 8 bases. The germline gives CDR1 MDHEN, CDR2 SYDVKM. The CDR3 is made up of 15 amino acids. CDR3 sequence reads: CASSPSGQGLDIQYF. CDR3 bases: TGTGCCAGCAGCCCTTCGGGACAGGGACTTGACATTCAGTACTTC.

The rearrangement links TRBV4-2 to TRBJ2-7, with D hard to call. With 4 bases removed from V and 2 bases from J, the gap between germline ends came to 15 bases. The CDR3 totals 15 residues. Germline V lookup: CDR1 LGHNA, CDR2 YNFKEQ. The chain's CDR3 is CASSPSLVVTYEQYF. DNA for the CDR3: TGTGCCAGCAGCCCCAGTTTGGTGGTTACCTACGAGCAGTACTTC.

About this clone: The same CDR3 can be traced to other DNA sequences in this sample. This sequence joins TRBV7-8 and TRBJ1-5; D is unresolved. Germline lookup yields CDR1 SGHVS and CDR2 FQNEAQ. The CDR3 consists of 14 residues. V lost 3 bases to trimming and J lost 4 bases, with 10 bases between them. Written as DNA, the CDR3 is TGTGCCAGCAGCTTGTCAGAACAGAATCAGCCCCAGCATTTT. It specifies CASSLSEQNQPQHF.

The gene calls are TRBV25-1 and TRBJ1-6; D perhaps matches TRBD1 (6 bases). Germline lookup yields CDR1 MGHDK and CDR2 SYGVNS. The CDR3 consists of 14 residues. V lost 4 bases, J lost 10 bases, and 14 bases lay in between. The CDR3 sequence: CASSGGGVRSPLHF. The CDR3 coding sequence is TGTGCCAGCAGTGGCGGGGGCGTTCGGTCACCCCTCCACTTT.

The rearrangement joins TRBV2 to TRBJ1-1; 8 nucleotides line up with TRBD1. The germline V gene has CDR1 SNHLY and CDR2 FYNNEI. J lost 0 bases, V lost 7 bases, and 7 bases had no gene match. CDR3 length equals 15 residues. This CDR3 reads CASISLGQVNTEAFF. CDR3 nucleotides: TGTGCCAGCATATCACTGGGACAGGTGAACACTGAAGCTTTCTTT.

This clone was found once. V and J are TRBV19 and TRBJ1-1, with D possibly being TRBD1 (5 bases). The germline gives CDR1 LNHDA, CDR2 SQIVND (reference sequence). There are 13 residues in the CDR3. V was trimmed by 6 bases and J by 4 bases, leaving 12 bases between them. CDR3 protein: CASSPGSVTEAFF. The CDR3 DNA reads TGTGCCAGTAGCCCAGGGTCTGTCACTGAAGCTTTCTTT. Full variable domain (remainder filled in from reference TRBV19 and TRBJ1-1): DGGITQSPKYLFRKEGQNVTLSCEQNLNHDAMYWYRQDPGQGLRLIYYSQIVNDFQKGDIAEGYSVSREKKESFPLTVTSAQKNPTAFYLCASSPGSVTEAFFGQGTRLTVV.

The chain combines TRBV5-1 with TRBJ1-4; 9 nucleotides line up with TRBD1. Germline V CDR1 and CDR2: SGHRS, YFSETQ. The CDR3 totals 17 residues. J gave up 6 bases and V 2 bases, and 11 bases lay outside the gene matches. The CDR3: CASSLGQGPPQDEKLFF. As DNA, the CDR3 is TGCGCCAGCAGCTTAGGACAGGGGCCTCCCCAGGATGAAAAACTGTTTTTT. The complete variable domain, with remaining parts taken from reference TRBV5-1 and TRBJ1-4, reads KAGVTQTPRYLIKTRGQQVTLSCSPISGHRSVSWYQQTPGQGLQFLFEYFSETQRNKGNFPGRFSGRQFSNSRSEMNVSTLELGDSALYLCASSLGQGPPQDEKLFFGSGTQLSVL.

The rearrangement joins TRBV27 to TRBJ2-1, with 10 bases fitting TRBD2. This CDR3 contains 15 residues. V lost 5 bases to trimming and J lost 5 bases; unmatched junction nucleotides: 6. From germline, CDR1 is MNHEY and CDR2 SMNVEV (reference sequence). CDR3 in amino acids: CASSPTSGAHNEQFF. The CDR3, as DNA: TGTGCCAGCAGTCCCACTAGCGGGGCGCACAATGAGCAGTTCTTC.

This chain links TRBV7-8 with TRBJ1-3; TRBD1 might be the D (6 bases). Germline CDR1 SGHVS, CDR2 FQNEAQ. The V gene lost 5 bases and the J gene lost 4 bases, with 18 bases spanning the gap. The CDR3 extends over 16 amino acids. CDR3 sequence reads: CASSPRGTGRGNTIYF. Written as DNA, the CDR3 is TGTGCCAGCAGCCCCCGCGGCACAGGGCGGGGAAACACCATATATTTT.

On this clone: Sequence at one end of the junction differs from germline and may be a read error. V usage is TRBV28 and J usage is TRBJ1-2, with a possible D match to TRBD1 (6 bases). The CDR3 covers 12 residues. Germline-derived CDR1 and CDR2 are MDHEN and SYDVKM. The chain's CDR3 is CASSRTGYAANF. The CDR3 DNA reads as TGTGCCAGCAGCAGAACAGGGTACGCTGCCAACTTC.